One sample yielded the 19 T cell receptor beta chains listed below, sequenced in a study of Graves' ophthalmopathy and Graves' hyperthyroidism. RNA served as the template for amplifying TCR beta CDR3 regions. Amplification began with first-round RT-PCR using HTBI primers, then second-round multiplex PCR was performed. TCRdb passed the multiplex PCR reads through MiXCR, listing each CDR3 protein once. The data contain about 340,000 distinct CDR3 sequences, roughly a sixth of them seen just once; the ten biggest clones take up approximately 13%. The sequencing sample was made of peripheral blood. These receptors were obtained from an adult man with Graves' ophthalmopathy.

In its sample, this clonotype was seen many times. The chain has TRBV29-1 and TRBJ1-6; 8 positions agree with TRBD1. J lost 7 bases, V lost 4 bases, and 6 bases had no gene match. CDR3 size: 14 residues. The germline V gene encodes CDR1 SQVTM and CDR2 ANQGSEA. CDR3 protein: CSVGETGENSPLHF. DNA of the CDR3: TGCAGCGTTGGAGAGACAGGGGAAAATTCACCCCTCCACTTT. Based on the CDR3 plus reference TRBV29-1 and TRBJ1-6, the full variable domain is SAVISQKPSRDICQRGTSLTIQCQVDSQVTMMFWYRQQPGQSLTLIATANQGSEATYESGFVIDKFPISRPNLTFSTLTVSNMSPEDSSIYLCSVGETGENSPLHFGNGTRLTVT.

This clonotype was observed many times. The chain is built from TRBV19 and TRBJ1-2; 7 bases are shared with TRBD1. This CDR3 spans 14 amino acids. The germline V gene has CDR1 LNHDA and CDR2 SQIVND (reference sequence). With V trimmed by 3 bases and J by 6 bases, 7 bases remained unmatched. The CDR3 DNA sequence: TGTGCCAGTAGTATCGAGGGGGCGCGGCATGGCTACACCTTC. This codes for CASSIEGARHGYTF.

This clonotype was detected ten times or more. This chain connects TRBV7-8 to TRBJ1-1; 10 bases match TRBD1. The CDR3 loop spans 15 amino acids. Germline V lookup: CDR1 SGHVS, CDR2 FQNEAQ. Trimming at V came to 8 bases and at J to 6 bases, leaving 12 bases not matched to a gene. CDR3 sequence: CASSSPGQGVAEAFF. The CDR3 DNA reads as TGTGCCAGCTCTTCGCCCGGACAGGGGGTGGCTGAAGCTTTCTTT.

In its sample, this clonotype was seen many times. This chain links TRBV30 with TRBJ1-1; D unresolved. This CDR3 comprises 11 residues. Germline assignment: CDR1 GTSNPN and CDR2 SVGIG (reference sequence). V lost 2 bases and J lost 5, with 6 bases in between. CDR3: CAWSQPTEAFF. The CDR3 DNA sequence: TGTGCCTGGAGTCAACCGACTGAAGCTTTCTTT.

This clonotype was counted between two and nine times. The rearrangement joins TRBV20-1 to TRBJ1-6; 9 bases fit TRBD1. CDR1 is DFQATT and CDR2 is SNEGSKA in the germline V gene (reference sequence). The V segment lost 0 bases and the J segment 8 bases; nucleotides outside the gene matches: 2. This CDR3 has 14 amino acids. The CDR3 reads CSAREDRGYSPLHF. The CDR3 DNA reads TGCAGTGCTAGAGAAGACAGGGGGTATTCACCCCTCCACTTT.

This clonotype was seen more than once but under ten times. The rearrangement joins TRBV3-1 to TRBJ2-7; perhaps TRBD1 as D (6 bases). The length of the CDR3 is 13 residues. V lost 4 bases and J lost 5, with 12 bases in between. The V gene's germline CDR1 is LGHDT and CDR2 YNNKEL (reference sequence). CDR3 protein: CASSRGRGNEQYF. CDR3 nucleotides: TGTGCCAGCAGCCGAGGCAGGGGTAACGAGCAGTACTTC.

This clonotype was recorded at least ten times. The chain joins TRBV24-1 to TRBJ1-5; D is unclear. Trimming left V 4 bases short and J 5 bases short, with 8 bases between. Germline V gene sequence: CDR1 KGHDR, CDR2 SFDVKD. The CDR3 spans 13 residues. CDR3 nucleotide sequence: TGTGCCACCAGTGACCGCAGCGATCAGCCCCAGCATTTT. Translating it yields CATSDRSDQPQHF.

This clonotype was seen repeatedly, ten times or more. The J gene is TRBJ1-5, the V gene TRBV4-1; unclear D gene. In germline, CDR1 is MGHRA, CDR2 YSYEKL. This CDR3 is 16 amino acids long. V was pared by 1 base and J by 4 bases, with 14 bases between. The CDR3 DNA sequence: TGCGCCAGCAGCCAAGTTGTGACACTAGAGAATCAGCCCCAGCATTTT. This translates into CASSQVVTLENQPQHF.

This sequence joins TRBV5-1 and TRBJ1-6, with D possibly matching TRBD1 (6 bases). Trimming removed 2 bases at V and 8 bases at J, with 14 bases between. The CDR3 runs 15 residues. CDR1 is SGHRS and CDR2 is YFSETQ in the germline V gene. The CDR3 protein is CASSLGTGTDSPLHF. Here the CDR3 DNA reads TGCGCCAGCAGCTTAGGAACAGGGACGGATTCACCCCTCCACTTT. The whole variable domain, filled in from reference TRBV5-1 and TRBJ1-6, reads KAGVTQTPRYLIKTRGQQVTLSCSPISGHRSVSWYQQTPGQGLQFLFEYFSETQRNKGNFPGRFSGRQFSNSRSEMNVSTLELGDSALYLCASSLGTGTDSPLHFGNGTRLTVT.

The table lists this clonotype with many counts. CDR3: CSARVGRELTEAFF. CDR3 nucleotides: TGCAGTGCTAGAGTAGGTCGGGAGCTCACTGAAGCTTTCTTT. The chain couples TRBV20-1 to TRBJ1-1; D not resolved. V lost 1 base and J lost 4, with 13 bases in between. The germline CDR1 and CDR2 sequences are DFQATT and SNEGSKA (reference sequence). The CDR3 loop spans 14 amino acids.

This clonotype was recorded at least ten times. CDR3 coding DNA: TGCAGCGTGAGGGTGTGGGACTCCAAAAACATTCAGTACTTC. Amino acids: CSVRVWDSKNIQYF. V is TRBV29-1 and J is TRBJ2-4; tentative D call: TRBD2 (6 bases). Trimming left V 6 bases short and J 2 bases short, with 14 bases between. The CDR3 spans 14 residues. In germline, CDR1 is SQVTM, CDR2 ANQGSEA.

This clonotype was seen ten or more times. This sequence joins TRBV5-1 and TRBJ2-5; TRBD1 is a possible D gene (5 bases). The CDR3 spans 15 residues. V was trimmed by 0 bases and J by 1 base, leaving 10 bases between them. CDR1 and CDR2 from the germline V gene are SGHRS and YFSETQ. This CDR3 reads CASSLGQGTQETQYF. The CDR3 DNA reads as TGCGCCAGCAGCTTGGGGCAGGGCACCCAAGAGACCCAGTACTTC.

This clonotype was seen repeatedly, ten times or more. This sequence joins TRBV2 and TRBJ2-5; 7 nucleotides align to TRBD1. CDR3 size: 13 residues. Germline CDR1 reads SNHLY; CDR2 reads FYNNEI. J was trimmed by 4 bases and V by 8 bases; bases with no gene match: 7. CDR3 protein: CASLGRGRETQYF. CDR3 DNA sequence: TGTGCCAGCTTGGGCAGGGGGAGAGAGACCCAGTACTTC.

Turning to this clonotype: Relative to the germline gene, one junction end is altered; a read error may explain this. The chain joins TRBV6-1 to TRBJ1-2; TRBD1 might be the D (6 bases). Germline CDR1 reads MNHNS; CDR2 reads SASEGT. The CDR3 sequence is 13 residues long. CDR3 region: CASSVQGGYGYIF. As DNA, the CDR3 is TGTGCCAGCAGTGTACAGGGAGGCTATGGCTACATCTTC.

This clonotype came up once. The CDR3 DNA reads as TGCGCCAGCAGCTTGGACATAGGGTTTCCCCAGTACTTC. As protein: CASSLDIGFPQYF. V and J are TRBV5-1 and TRBJ2-5; no reliable D call. The CDR3 totals 13 residues. V lost 0 bases, J lost 9 bases, and 12 bases lay in between. CDR1 and CDR2 from the germline V gene are SGHRS and YFSETQ.

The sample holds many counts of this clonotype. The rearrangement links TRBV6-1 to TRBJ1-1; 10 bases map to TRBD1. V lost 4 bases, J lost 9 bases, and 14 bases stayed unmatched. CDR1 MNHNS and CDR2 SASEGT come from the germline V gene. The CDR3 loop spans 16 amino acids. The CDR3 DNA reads TGTGCCAGCAGTGGCCAGATCGGACAGGGGGGGCTGAAAGCTTTCTTT. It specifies CASSGQIGQGGLKAFF.

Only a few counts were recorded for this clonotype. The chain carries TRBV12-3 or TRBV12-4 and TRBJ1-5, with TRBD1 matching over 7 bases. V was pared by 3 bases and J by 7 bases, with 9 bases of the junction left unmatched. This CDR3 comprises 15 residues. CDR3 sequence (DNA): TGTGCCAGCAGTTTCGGCGGGACAGCAAGACAGCCCCAGCATTTT. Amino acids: CASSFGGTARQPQHF.

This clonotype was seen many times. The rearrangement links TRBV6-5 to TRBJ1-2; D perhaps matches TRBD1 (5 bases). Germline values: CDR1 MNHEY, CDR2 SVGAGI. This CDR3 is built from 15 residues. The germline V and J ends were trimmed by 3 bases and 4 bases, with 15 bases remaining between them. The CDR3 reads CASSYSIGGSYGYTF. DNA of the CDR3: TGTGCCAGCAGTTATTCCATCGGGGGGAGCTATGGCTACACCTTC.

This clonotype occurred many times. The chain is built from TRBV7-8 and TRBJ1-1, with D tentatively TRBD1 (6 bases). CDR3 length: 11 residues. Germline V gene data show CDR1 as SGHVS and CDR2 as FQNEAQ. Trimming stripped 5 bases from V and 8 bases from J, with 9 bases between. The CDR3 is CASSLTGEAFF. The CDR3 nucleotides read TGTGCCAGCAGCCTAACAGGGGAAGCTTTCTTT. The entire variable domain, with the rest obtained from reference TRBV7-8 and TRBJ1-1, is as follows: GAGVSQSPRYKVAKRGQDVALRCDPISGHVSLFWYQQALGQGPEFLTYFQNEAQLDKSGLPSDRFFAERPEGSVSTLKIQRTQQEDSAVYLCASSLTGEAFFGQGTRLTVV.